This record looks at one T cell receptor (beta chain) sequence and its context. The data were obtained in a study of blood T cells in healthy people across ages. Together with a sample-barcoded 5' primer, a J-beta primer mix was included in a second PCR lasting about 7 to 11 cycles. TCRdb processed the 5' RACE reads anew with MiXCR; each CDR3 protein has one entry. Of approximately 810,000 distinct CDR3 sequences in the sample, roughly 40% were seen once. The CDR3 totals 14 residues. Germline V gene lookup returns CDR1 LNHDA and CDR2 SQIVND (reference sequence). The V and J ends lost 3 bases and 13 bases respectively, with 19 bases between them.

The chain recombines TRBV19 with TRBJ2-4; D call uncertain. The receptor's source is a man aged 18 to 30 in good health. The sample comprised blood. DNA of the CDR3: TGTGCCAGTAGTATGACGGTTAGCTCCTACGGGCAGTACTTC. This sequence encodes CASSMTVSSYGQYF.